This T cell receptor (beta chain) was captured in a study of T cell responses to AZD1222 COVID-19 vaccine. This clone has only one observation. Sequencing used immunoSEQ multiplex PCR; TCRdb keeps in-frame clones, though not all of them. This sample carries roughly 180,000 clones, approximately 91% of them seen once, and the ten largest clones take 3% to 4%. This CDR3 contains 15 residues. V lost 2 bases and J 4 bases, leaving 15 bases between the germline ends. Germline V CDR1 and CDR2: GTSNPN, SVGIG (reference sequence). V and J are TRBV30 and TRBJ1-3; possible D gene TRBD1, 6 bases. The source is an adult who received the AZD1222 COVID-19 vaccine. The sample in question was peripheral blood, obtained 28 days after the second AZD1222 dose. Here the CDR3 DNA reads TGTGCCTGGAGTCCCCCGGGGGCTGCGGGAAACACCATATATTTT. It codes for CAWSPPGAAGNTIYF.